Ten or more counts support the clone carrying this T cell receptor beta chain. Its antigen is currently unknown. Assembly of TCR beta libraries relied on iRepertoire HTBI primers together with Arm-PCR of CDR3 regions. One entry per CDR3 protein results from TCRdb running MiXCR on the multiplex PCR reads. The table lists more than 350,000 distinct CDR3 sequences, roughly 23% of them singletons. The length of the CDR3 is 14 residues. Germline values: CDR1 SNHLY, CDR2 FYNNEI. V gave up 7 bases and J gave up 3 bases; unmatched junction bases: 5. Time point denoted: persistent/refractory GD, antithyroid drugs over 5 years with positive TRAb. PBMCs were the source of the RNA used for TCR sequencing. This record belongs to a study of regulatory T cells in long-lasting Graves disease. As for the study in general: Persistent Graves' disease required over 5 years of antithyroid drugs and positive TSH receptor antibodies.

General observations from the study: Lower TCR diversity characterized persistent Graves' patients relative to newly diagnosed patients.

The clonotype was recovered from a female donor with Graves disease. The sample consisted of peripheral blood mononuclear cells (PBMCs), taken when the disease was refractory, from a patient treated with antithyroid drugs. V and J are TRBV2 and TRBJ2-2; 7 bases match TRBD2. The CDR3 here is CASTRERDTGELFF. DNA of the CDR3: TGTGCCAGCACGCGGGAGCGGGACACCGGGGAGCTGTTTTTT. The whole variable domain, remainder taken from reference TRBV2 and TRBJ2-2, is EPEVTQTPSHQVTQMGQEVILRCVPISNHLYFYWYRQILGQKVEFLVSFYNNEISEKSEIFDDQFSVERPDGSNFTLKIRSTKLEDSAMYFCASTRERDTGELFFGEGSRLTVL.